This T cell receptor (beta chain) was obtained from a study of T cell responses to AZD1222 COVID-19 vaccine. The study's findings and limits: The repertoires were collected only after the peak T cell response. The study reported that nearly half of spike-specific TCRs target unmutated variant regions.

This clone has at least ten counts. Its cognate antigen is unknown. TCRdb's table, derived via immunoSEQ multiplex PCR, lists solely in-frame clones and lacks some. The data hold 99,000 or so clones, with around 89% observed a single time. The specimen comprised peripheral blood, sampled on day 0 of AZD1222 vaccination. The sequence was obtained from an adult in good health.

The CDR3: CASSIRGMDGYTF. CDR3 bases: TGTGCCAGCAGTATCAGGGGGATGGATGGCTACACCTTC. The chain couples TRBV6-5 to TRBJ1-2; 7 bases agree with TRBD1. Germline V gene lookup returns CDR1 MNHEY and CDR2 SVGAGI. The CDR3 is 13 residues long. The J segment lost 6 bases and the V segment lost 5 bases, leaving 6 bases of the junction unmatched.